This T cell receptor (beta chain) was observed in a study of shared clonotypes between healthy human individuals. Overall study: A couple of women and three men aged 18 to 49 made up the donors.

V dropped 0 bases and J dropped 5; count of bases not matched to a gene: 6. The CDR3 consists of 16 residues. In germline, CDR1 is SGHRS, CDR2 YFSETQ. The study's findings and limits: An anticipated effect of sequencing depth on clonotype sharing among donors was recognized.

About this clone: Its antigen is as yet unknown.

The genomic DNA of each subset was split evenly across several immunoSEQ plates. The data were produced by immunoSEQ multiplex PCR, yet TCRdb's version contains in-frame clones alone and is incomplete. This table holds about a million clones, roughly 80% found once. The sample consisted of memory CD4+ T cells from PBMCs. As for subset: CD45RA-negative fraction. The origin of this receptor is a man between 18 and 35 years old in good health. Some clones in this sample may be carry-over from other donors' samples. The J gene is TRBJ2-3, the V gene TRBV5-1; 10 positions agree with TRBD2. The CDR3 loop reads CASSLDRLAGEDTQYF. The CDR3 DNA is TGCGCCAGCAGCTTGGATCGGCTAGCGGGGGAAGATACGCAGTATTTT.